This T cell receptor (beta chain) was found in a study of molecular identifiers for immune sequencing clone quantification. TCRdb reprocessed the PCR reads via MiXCR and lists one record per CDR3 protein. The sample lists hundreds of thousands of distinct CDR3 sequences, around 25% occurring once. This clonotype was seen more than once but under ten times. With 10%, 30% or 50% of RNA, about 19,000 to 1,100,000 naive CD8 T cells were sequenced. Sorting defined naive CD8 T cells as CD8+CD4-CCR7+CD45RA+. The source material was naive CD8+ T cells from blood, with Jurkat cell RNA spiked in. This sample's subset: FACS-sorted CD8+CD4-CCR7+CD45RA+ naive T cells. The source of this sequence is a human donor in good health. Some libraries in this study had Jurkat cell RNA spiked in.

CDR3 sequence: CASSPPKIGSTDTQYF. The CDR3 DNA reads TGTGCCAGCTCACCACCTAAAATTGGAAGCACAGATACGCAGTATTTT. The chain joins TRBV18 to TRBJ2-3; D unresolved. The V gene lost 0 bases and the J gene lost 0 bases, with 10 bases spanning the gap. The CDR3 has 16 amino acids. Germline V gene sequence: CDR1 KGHSH, CDR2 LQKENI.